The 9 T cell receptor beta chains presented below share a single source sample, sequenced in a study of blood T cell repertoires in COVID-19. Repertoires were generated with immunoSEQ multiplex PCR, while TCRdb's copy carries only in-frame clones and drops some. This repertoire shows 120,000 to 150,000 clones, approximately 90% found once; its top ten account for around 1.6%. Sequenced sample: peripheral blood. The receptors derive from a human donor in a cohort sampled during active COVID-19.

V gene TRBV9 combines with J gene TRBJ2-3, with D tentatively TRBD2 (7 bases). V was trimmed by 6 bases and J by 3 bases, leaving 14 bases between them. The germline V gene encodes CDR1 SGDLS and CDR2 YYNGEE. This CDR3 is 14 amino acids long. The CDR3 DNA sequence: TGTGCCAGCACTCTAAGGGGGGGGACAGATACGCAGTATTTT. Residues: CASTLRGGTDTQYF.

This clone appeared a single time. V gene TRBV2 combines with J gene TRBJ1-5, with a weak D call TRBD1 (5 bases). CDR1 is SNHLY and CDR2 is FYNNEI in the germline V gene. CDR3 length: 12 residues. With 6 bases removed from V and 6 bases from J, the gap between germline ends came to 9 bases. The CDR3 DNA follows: TGTGCCAGCAGCCAGGGTGGTCAGCCCCAGCATTTT. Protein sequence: CASSQGGQPQHF.

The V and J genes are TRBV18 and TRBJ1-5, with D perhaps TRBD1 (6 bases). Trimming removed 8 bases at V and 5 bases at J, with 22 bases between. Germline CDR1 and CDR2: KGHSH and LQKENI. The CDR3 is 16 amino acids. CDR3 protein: CASGGGVQGRDQPQHF. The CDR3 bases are TGTGCCAGCGGAGGAGGAGTACAGGGCCGGGATCAGCCCCAGCATTTT.

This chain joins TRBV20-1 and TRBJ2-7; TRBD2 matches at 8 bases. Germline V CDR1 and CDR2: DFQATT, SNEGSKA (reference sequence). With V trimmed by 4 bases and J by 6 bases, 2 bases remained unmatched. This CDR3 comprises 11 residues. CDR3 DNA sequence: TGCAGTGCTACGGGGGGGGTCGAGCAGTACTTC. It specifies CSATGGVEQYF.

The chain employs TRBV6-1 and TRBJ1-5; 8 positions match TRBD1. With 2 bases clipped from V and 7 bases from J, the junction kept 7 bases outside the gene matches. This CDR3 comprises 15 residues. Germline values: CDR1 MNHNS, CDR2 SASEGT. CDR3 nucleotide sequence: TGTGCCAGCAGTGAACTCCAGGGGGCATGGCAGCCCCAGCATTTT. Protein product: CASSELQGAWQPQHF.

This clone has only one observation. The CDR3 sequence: CASRWRDRGQETQYF. DNA for the CDR3: TGTGCCAGCAGATGGAGGGACAGGGGGCAAGAGACCCAGTACTTC. The chain recombines TRBV6-4 with TRBJ2-5; 11 bases align to TRBD1. Germline-derived CDR1 and CDR2 are MRHNA and SNTAGT. J was trimmed by 2 bases and V by 6 bases; bases with no gene match: 5. This CDR3 has 15 residues.

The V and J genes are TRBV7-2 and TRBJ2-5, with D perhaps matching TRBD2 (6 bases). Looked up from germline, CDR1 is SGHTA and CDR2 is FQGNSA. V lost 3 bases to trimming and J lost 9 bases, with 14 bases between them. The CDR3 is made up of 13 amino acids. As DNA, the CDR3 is TGTGCCAGCAGCTTCCCCTTCGGGGGACCCCAGTACTTC. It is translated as CASSFPFGGPQYF. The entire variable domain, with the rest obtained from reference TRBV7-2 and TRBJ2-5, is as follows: GAGVSQSPSNKVTEKGKDVELRCDPISGHTALYWYRQSLGQGLEFLIYFQGNSAPDKSGLPSDRFSAERTGGSVSTLTIQRTQQEDSAVYLCASSFPFGGPQYFGPGTRLLVL.

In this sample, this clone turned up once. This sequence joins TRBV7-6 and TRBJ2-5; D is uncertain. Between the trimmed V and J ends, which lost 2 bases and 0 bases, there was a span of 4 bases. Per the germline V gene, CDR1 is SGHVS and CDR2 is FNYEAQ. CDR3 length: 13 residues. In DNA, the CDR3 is TGTGCCAGCAGCTTACAGAACCAAGAGACCCAGTACTTC. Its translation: CASSLQNQETQYF.

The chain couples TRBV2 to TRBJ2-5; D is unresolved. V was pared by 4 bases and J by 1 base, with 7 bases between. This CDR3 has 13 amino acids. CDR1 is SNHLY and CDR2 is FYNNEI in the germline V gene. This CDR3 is CASSAYSQETQYF. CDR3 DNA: TGTGCCAGCAGTGCATACAGCCAAGAGACCCAGTACTTC.